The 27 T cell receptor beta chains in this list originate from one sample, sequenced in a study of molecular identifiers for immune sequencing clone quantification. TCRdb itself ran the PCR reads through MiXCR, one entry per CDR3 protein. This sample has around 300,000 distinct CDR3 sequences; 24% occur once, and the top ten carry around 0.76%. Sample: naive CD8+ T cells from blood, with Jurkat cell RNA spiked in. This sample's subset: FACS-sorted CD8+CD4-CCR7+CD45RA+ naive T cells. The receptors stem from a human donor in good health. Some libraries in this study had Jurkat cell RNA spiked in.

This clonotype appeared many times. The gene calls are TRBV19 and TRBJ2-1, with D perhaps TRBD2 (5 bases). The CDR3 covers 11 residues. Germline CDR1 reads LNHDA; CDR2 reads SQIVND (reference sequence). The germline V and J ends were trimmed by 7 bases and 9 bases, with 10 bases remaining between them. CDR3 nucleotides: TGTGCCAGTACCCTAGCTGGTGAGCAGTTCTTC. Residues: CASTLAGEQFF.

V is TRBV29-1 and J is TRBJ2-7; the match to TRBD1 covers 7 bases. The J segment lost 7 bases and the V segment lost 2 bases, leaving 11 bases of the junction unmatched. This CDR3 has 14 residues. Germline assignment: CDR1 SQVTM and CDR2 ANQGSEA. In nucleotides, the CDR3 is TGCAGCGTTGAAATAGGGGACAGTCTTATTGAGCAGTACTTC. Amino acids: CSVEIGDSLIEQYF.

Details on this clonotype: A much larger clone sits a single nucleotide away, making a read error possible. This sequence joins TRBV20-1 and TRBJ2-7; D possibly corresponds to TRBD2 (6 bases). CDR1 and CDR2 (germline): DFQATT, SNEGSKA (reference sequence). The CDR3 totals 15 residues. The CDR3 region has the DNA TGCAGTGCTAGAAATCGGGAGTGGTCGATAGGGGAGCGGTACTTC. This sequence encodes CSARNREWSIGERYF.

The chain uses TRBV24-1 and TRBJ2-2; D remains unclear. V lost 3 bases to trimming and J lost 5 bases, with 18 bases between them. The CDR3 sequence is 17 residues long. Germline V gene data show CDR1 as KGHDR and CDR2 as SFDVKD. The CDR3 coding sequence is TGTGCCACCAGTGATATCCCCAGGATTCTCGGGACCGGGGAGCTGTTTTTT. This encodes CATSDIPRILGTGELFF.

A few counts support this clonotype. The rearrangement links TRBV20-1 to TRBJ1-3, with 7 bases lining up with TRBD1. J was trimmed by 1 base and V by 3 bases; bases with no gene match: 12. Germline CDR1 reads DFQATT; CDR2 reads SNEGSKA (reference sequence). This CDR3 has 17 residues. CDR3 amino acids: CSASPIGTAGSGNTIYF. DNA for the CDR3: TGCAGTGCTAGTCCCATTGGGACAGCAGGGTCTGGAAACACCATATATTTT.

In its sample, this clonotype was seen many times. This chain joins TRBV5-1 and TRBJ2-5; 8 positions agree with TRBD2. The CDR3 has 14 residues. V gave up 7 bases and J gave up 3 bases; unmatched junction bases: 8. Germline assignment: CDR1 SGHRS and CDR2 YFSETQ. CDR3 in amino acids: CASEGSSGKETQYF. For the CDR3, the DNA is TGCGCCAGCGAGGGGAGTAGCGGGAAAGAGACCCAGTACTTC.

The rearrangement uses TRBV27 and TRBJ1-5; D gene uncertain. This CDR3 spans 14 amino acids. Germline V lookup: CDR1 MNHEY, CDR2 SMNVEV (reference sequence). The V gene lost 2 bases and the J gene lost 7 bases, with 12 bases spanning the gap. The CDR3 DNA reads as TGTGCCAGCAGTTTAACCAGGTTTGAGCAGCCCCAGCATTTT. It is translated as CASSLTRFEQPQHF.

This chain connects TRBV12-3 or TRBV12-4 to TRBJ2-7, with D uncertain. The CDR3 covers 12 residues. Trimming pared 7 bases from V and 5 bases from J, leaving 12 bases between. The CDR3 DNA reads TGTGCCAGCACCACCGGAGTTAACGAGCAGTACTTC. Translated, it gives CASTTGVNEQYF.

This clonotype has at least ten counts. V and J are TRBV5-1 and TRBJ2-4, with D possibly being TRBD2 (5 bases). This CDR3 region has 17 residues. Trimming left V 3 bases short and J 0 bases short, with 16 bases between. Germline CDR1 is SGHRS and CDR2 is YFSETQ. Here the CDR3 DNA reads TGCGCCAGCAGCTCGTTCGGTGAGGGCATAGCCAAAAACATTCAGTACTTC. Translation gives CASSSFGEGIAKNIQYF. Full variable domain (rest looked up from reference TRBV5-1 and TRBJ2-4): KAGVTQTPRYLIKTRGQQVTLSCSPISGHRSVSWYQQTPGQGLQFLFEYFSETQRNKGNFPGRFSGRQFSNSRSEMNVSTLELGDSALYLCASSSFGEGIAKNIQYFGAGTRLSVL.

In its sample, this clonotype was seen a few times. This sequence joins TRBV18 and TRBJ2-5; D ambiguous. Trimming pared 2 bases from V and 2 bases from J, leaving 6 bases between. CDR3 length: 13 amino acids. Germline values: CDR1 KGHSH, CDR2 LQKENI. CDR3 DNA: TGTGCCAGCTCACCAGTCTCTCAAGAGACCCAGTACTTC. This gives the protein CASSPVSQETQYF.

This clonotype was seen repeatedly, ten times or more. CDR3 sequence reads: CAWSTDNEQFF. The CDR3 DNA follows: TGTGCCTGGAGTACAGACAATGAGCAGTTCTTC. This chain joins TRBV30 and TRBJ2-1; D call uncertain. The CDR3 has 11 amino acids. The ends were cut back, 2 bases at V and 5 bases at J, with 4 bases in the middle. In germline, CDR1 is GTSNPN, CDR2 SVGIG (reference sequence).

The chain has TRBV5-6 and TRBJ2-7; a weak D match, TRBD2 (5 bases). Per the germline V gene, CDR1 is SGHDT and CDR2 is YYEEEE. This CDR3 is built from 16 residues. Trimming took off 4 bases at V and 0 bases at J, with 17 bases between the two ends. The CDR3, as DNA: TGTGCCAGCAGCCCGAGGAGGACGGAGAGCTCCTACGAGCAGTACTTC. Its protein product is CASSPRRTESSYEQYF. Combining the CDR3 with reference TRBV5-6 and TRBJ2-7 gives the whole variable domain DAGVTQSPTHLIKTRGQQVTLRCSPKSGHDTVSWYQQALGQGPQFIFQYYEEEERQRGNFPDRFSGHQFPNYSSELNVNALLLGDSALYLCASSPRRTESSYEQYFGPGTRLTVT.

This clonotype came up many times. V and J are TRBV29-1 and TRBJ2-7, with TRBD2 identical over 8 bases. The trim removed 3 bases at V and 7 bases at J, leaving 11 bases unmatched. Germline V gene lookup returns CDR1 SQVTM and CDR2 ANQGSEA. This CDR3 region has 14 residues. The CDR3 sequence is CSVDPGGPFGEQYF. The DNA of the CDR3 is TGCAGCGTTGATCCGGGAGGGCCGTTTGGTGAGCAGTACTTC.

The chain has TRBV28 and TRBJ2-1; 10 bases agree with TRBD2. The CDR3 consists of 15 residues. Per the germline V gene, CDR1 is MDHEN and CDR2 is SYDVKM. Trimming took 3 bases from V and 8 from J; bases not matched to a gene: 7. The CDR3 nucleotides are TGTGCCAGCAGTTTCCAGCGGGGGGGCAGCGATGAGCAGTTCTTC. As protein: CASSFQRGGSDEQFF.

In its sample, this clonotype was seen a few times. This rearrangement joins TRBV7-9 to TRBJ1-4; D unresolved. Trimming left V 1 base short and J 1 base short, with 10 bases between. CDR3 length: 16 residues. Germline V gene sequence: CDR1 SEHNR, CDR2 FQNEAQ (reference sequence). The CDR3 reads CASSLDSAGTNEKLFF. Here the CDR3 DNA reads TGTGCCAGCAGCTTAGATTCGGCAGGAACTAATGAAAAACTGTTTTTT.

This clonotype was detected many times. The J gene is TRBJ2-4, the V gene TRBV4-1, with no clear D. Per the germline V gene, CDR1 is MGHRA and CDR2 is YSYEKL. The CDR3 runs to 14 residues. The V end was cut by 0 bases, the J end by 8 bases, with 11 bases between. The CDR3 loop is CASSQEEAGDIQYF. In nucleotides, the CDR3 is TGCGCCAGCAGCCAAGAAGAGGCAGGTGACATTCAGTACTTC.

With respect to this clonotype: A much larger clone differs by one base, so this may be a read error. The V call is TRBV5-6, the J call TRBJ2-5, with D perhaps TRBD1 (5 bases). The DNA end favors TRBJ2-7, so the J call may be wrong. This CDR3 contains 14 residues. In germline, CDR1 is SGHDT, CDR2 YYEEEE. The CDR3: CTSSLFDSSYEQYF. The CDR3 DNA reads TGTACCAGCAGCCTTTTCGACAGTTCCTACGAGCAGTACTTC.

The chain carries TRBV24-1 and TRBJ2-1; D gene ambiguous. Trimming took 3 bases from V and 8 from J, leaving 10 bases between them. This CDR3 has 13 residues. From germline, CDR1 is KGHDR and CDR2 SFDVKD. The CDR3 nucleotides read TGTGCCACCAGTGATGTCAACGAAGATGAGCAGTTCTTC. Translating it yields CATSDVNEDEQFF.

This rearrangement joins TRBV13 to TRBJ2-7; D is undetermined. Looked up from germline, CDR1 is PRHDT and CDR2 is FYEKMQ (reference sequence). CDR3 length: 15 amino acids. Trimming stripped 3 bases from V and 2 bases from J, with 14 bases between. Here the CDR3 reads CASSFGPSVAYEQYF. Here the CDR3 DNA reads TGTGCCAGCAGCTTCGGACCATCTGTGGCCTACGAGCAGTACTTC.

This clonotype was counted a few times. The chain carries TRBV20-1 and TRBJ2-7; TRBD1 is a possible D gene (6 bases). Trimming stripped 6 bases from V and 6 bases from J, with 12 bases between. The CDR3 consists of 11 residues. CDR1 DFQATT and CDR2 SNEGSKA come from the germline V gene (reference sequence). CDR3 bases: TGCAGTGCAAGACAGGTATCCGAGCAGTACTTC. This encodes CSARQVSEQYF.

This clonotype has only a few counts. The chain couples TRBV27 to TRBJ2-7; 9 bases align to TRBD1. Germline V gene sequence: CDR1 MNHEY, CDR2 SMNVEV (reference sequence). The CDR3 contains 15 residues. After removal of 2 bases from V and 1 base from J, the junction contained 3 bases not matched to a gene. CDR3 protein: CASSLGGTGSYEQYF. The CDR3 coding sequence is TGTGCCAGCAGTTTAGGCGGGACAGGGTCCTACGAGCAGTACTTC.

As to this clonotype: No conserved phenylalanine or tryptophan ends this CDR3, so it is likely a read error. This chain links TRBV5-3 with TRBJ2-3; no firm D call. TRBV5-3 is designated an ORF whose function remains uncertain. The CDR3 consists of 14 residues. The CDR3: CASSLKPGTDTQYL. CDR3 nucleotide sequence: TGTGCCAGCAGCTTAAAACCGGGCACAGATACGCAGTATCTT.

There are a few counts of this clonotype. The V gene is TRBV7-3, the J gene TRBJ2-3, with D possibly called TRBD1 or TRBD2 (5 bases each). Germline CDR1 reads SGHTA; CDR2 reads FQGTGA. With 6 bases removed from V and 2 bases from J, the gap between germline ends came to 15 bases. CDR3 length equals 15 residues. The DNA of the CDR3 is TGTGCCAGCAGTACCGGGACCGCCTCCACAGATACGCAGTATTTT. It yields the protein CASSTGTASTDTQYF. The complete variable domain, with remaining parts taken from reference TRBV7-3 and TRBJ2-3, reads GAGVSQTPSNKVTEKGKYVELRCDPISGHTALYWYRQSLGQGPEFLIYFQGTGAADDSGLPNDRFFAVRPEGSVSTLKIQRTERGDSAVYLCASSTGTASTDTQYFGPGTRLTVL.

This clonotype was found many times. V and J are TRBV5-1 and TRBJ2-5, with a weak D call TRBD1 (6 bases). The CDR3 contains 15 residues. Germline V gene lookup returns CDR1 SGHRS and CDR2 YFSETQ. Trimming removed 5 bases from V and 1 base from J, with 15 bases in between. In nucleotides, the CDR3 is TGCGCCAGCAGGCATACACAGGGAATCCAAGAGACCCAGTACTTC. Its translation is CASRHTQGIQETQYF.

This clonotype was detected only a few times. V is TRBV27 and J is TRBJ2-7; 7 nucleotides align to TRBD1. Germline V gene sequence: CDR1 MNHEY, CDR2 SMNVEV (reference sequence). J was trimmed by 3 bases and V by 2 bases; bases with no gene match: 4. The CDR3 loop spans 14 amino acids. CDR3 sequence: CASSLRDSNYEQYF. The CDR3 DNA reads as TGTGCCAGCAGTTTACGGGACAGCAACTACGAGCAGTACTTC.

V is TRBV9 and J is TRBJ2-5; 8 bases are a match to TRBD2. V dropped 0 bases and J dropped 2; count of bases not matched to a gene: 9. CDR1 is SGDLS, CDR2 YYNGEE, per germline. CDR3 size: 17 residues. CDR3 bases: TGTGCCAGCAGCGTAGCAAGCGGGGGAGGTCCTCAAGAGACCCAGTACTTC. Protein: CASSVASGGGPQETQYF.

CDR3 DNA sequence: TGTGCCAGCAACTTCTACGACAGTGCCGGAAACACCATATATTTT. Translated, it gives CASNFYDSAGNTIYF. The chain is built from TRBV7-9 and TRBJ1-3; tentatively, D is TRBD1 (5 bases). The CDR3 loop spans 15 amino acids. The V gene's germline CDR1 is SEHNR and CDR2 FQNEAQ (reference sequence). The ends were cut back, 7 bases at V and 4 bases at J, with 17 bases in the middle.